The present TCR beta chain was sequenced within a study of response to subunit inactivated influenza vaccine. Study-level results: With each seasonal influenza vaccination, the authors suggested, few new T cells are recruited.

A word on this clonotype: Its antigen is currently unknown.

From the RT-PCR reads, TCRdb called clonotypes with MiXCR, one entry per CDR3 protein. Of about half a million distinct CDR3 sequences in the sample, roughly 8.2% are singletons; the top ten hold over 10%. J gave up 6 bases and V 0 bases, and 5 bases lay outside the gene matches. The CDR3 is 14 residues long. The V gene's germline CDR1 is SGHNT and CDR2 YYREEE (reference sequence). This chain uses TRBV5-4 with TRBJ1-1, with 7 bases aligning to TRBD1. The source is a man in his fifties or sixties who received an inactivated influenza vaccine. The sequencing used PBMCs from blood, collected 23 months after vaccination. CDR3 region: CASSLDRGDPEAFF. The CDR3 bases are TGTGCCAGCAGCTTGGACAGGGGAGACCCTGAAGCTTTCTTT.